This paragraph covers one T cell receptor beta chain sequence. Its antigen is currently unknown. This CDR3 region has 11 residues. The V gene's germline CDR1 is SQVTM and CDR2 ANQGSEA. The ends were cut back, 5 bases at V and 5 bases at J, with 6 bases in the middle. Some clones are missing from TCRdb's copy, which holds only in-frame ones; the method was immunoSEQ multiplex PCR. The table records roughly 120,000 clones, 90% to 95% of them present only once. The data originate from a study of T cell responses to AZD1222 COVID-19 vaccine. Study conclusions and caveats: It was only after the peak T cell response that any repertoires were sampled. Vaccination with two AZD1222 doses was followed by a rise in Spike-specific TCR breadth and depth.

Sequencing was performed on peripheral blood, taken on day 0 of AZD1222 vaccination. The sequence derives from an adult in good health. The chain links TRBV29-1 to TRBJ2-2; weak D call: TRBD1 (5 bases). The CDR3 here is CSVRQTGELFF. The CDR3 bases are TGCAGCGTTCGACAGACCGGGGAGCTGTTTTTT.